Below, one T cell receptor beta chain is given with its context. Its antigen is not known. The sample is drawn from a study of identical twins. Study-level points and caveats: Out-of-frame alpha sequences that twins shared showed excess low generation probability. Reduced insertions were recorded for abundant cord blood beta clonotypes, with no such pattern in memory repertoires.

The authors used template switching to add a universal primer site and gave cDNA unique molecular identifiers. Using its own MiXCR run on the 5' RACE reads, TCRdb lists one record per CDR3 protein. Of about 450,000 distinct CDR3 sequences in the sample, approximately 18% were seen once. V gave up 4 bases and J gave up 0 bases; unmatched junction bases: 4. This CDR3 is built from 16 residues. Per germline, CDR1 MNHEY and CDR2 SMNVEV (reference sequence). Each donor (without exception) was a healthy Caucasian. V usage is TRBV27 and J usage is TRBJ1-5, with 9 nucleotides matching TRBD1. The sequence was obtained from a man over 45 in good health. The sequenced sample was naive T cells sorted from blood. The CDR3 DNA is TGTGCCAGCAGTTCCCGGACAGGGGTTAGCAATCAGCCCCAGCATTTT. Translation: CASSSRTGVSNQPQHF.